This entry concerns a single T cell receptor (beta chain). This clone's antigen is unknown. The record has no base qualities; no much larger clone is one base away. The CDR3 regions of human TCRbeta chains were analyzed by immunosequencing. The authors processed their data as follows. TCRs in the repertoires were compared against a reference library of SARS-CoV-2-specific TCRs that had been generated with the MIRA antigen-specificity platform. Breadth was defined as the fraction of unique TCRs that were SARS-CoV-2-associated, and depth was defined as the fraction of total T cells that were SARS-CoV-2-associated. Using the MIRA data, each spike-specific TCR was assigned both to the spike region to which the TCR was reactive and to a CD4 or CD8 class. Log10-transformed breadth and depth values were compared by one-way ANOVA with Sidak's multiple comparisons tests. Imported from immuneACCESS, the table was reduced by TCRdb to in-frame sequences with V and J called. These copies leave out some clones; in studies compared against another copy, an unresolved V gene accounts for under half, and the cause of the remainder is not known. V and J calls and clone size are given by that table; D and trimming were obtained from the DNA. In this sample the table shows about 140,000 clones, almost 90% of which occur a single time. Of the sample, around 3% is held by the ten largest clones.

The data were obtained in a study of T cell responses to AZD1222 COVID-19 vaccine (dated by TCRdb to the early 2020s). Context from the whole study: Because spike-specific TCR depth and breadth did not differ between the two schedules, AZD1222 recipients who got a second dose at roughly 4 weeks were pooled with those who got a second dose at roughly 12 weeks. A total of approximately 230 trial participants underwent TCR sequencing, of whom 200 to 220 received two doses of AZD1222 and some 25 received two doses of the MenACWY control vaccine. Trial participants were enrolled into age subgroups of 18-55, 56-69 and 70-plus years, which contained roughly 140, 27 and 60 TCR-sequenced participants, respectively. General findings and caveats noted by the study authors: In the small 56-69-year group, the increase in depth fell short of significance, most likely because of low power. Reportedly, almost half of the unique spike-specific TCRs recognized epitopes lying outside the regions that are mutated in the B.1.351 and B.1.1.7 variants. After two AZD1222 doses, spike-specific TCR breadth and depth were significantly higher than at day 0 and than in MenACWY recipients. Participants were mostly white British and included more females than males, and it was suggested by the authors that clonal diversity may have been underestimated. Vaccine-associated CD4 TCRs spanned the whole spike protein, with dominant responses in regions 160-218 and 743-854. Only a handful of AZD1222 recipients were SARS-CoV-2 seropositive at baseline, limiting conclusions about previously exposed vaccinees. Because no day 14 peak-response samples were available, repertoires were characterized only after the peak T cell response.

CDR1 is given as MNHEY and CDR2 as SMNVEV, both from the germline V gene (reference sequence). Relative to germline, V is 5 bases shorter and J is 2 bases shorter, with 6 bases between their ends. Including the terminal cysteine and phenylalanine, the CDR3 comprises 12 residues. Just CDR3 DNA is preserved here, 36 bases in frame from base 1. The sample's time point label is to be understood as: baseline before first vaccination. Vaccinee samples were obtained from the UK trials COV001 and COV002, which included a single-blind randomized controlled phase 2/3 trial of AZD1222 (ChAdOx1 nCoV-19) in healthy adults. For TCRbeta chain sequencing, PBMC samples were collected from trial participants at day 0 and at day 28 after the second dose.

The TCR comes from an adult in good health. The source material was peripheral blood, sampled on day 0 of AZD1222 vaccination. The chain links TRBV27 with TRBJ2-5; no D segment can be confidently identified. This receptor has the CDR3 CASSLGQETQYF. In nucleotides, the sequence is TGTGCCAGCAGTCTGGGGCAAGAGACCCAGTACTTC.